Here is one T cell receptor (beta chain) with its context. What it binds is unknown. The germline V gene encodes CDR1 SQVTM and CDR2 ANQGSEA. The CDR3 consists of 13 residues. This specimen comes from a study of monozygotic twins with inflammatory bowel disease. Staff drew a 2.5 ml blood sample from each donor. Points from the study as a whole: Among IBD patients, TCRbeta diversity (inverse Simpson) was lower than in healthy co-twins.

TCR libraries were prepared from roughly 3,500 ng total RNA each. Making cDNA involved eight separate reactions per sample. TCRdb reprocessed the 5' RACE reads and keeps a single row for each CDR3 protein, giving no DNA. The clone table shows 150,000 to 200,000 distinct CDR3 sequences, with the ten largest holding less than 8%. The genes are TRBV29-1 and TRBJ2-7; checking the TCRdb D call of TRBD2 is not possible without DNA. Sequenced material: blood. The TCR comes from a human donor with ulcerative colitis or Crohn's disease, or a healthy co-twin of an affected twin (not recorded which). The CDR3 protein is CSAKLALSYEQYF.